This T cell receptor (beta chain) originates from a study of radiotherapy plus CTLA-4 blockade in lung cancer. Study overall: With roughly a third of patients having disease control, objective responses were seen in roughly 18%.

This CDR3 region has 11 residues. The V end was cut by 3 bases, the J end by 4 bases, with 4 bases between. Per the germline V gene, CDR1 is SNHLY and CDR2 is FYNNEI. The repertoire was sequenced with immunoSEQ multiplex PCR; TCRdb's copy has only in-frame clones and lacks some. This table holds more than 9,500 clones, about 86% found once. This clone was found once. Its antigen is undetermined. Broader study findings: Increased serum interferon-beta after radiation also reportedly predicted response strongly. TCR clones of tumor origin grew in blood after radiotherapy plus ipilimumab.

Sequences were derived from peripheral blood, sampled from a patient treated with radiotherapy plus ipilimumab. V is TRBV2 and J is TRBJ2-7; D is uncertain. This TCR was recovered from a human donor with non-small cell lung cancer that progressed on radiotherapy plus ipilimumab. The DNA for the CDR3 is TGTGCCAGCAGTGACGCTTACGAGCAGTACTTC. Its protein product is CASSDAYEQYF.